The present T cell receptor beta chain was sequenced within a study of T cell responses to AZD1222 COVID-19 vaccine. In the study overall: Whether given at about 4 or about 12 weeks, second doses were pooled.

Turning to this clone: Its specificity is not known.

Per the germline V gene, CDR1 is LGHNT and CDR2 is FRNRAP. Trimming cost V 6 bases and J 1 base; bases outside gene matches: 5. The CDR3 is made up of 14 amino acids. This table comes from immunoSEQ multiplex PCR, and its TCRdb copy is limited to in-frame clones, with some not included. The table has 130,000 or so clones, 75% to 90% seen once. General study results and limits: Spike-specific TCR breadth rose after two AZD1222 doses, and depth rose as well. Repertoire sampling happened only post peak T cell response. Spike regions recognized by vaccine-associated CD4 TCRs spanned the protein, led by 160-218 and 743-854.

The chain uses TRBV12-5 and TRBJ2-5, with TRBD1 identical over 7 bases. The sample in question was peripheral blood, obtained on day 0 of AZD1222 vaccination. The TCR comes from an adult in good health. CDR3 amino acids: CASGTGQPQETQYF. The CDR3 coding sequence is TGTGCTAGTGGAACGGGACAGCCCCAAGAGACCCAGTACTTC.